This passage covers 24 T cell receptor beta chains from one sample sequenced in a study of shared clonotypes between healthy human individuals. Produced via immunoSEQ multiplex PCR; TCRdb's table is partial and in-frame only. The table lists fewer than 700,000 clones, approximately 95% of them singletons. CD8 cells regarded as naive lacked CD45RO, were positively chosen for CCR7, and omitted terminally differentiated effector memory CD45RA+ cells. The material sequenced was naive CD8+ T cells sorted from blood. Every receptor here comes from a woman under 40 in good health.

This clone occurred once. The chain recombines TRBV28 with TRBJ1-1; maybe TRBD1 (6 bases). The CDR3 sequence is 15 residues long. Germline loops: CDR1 MDHEN, CDR2 SYDVKM. Trimming removed 10 bases at V and 1 base at J, with 19 bases between. The CDR3 loop is CAITFYQGRNTEAFF. As DNA, the CDR3 is TGTGCCATCACATTCTATCAGGGGAGGAACACTGAAGCTTTCTTT.

The CDR3 DNA reads as TGTGCCAGCAGCTTGGGTGGGACTAGGGGCACAGATACGCAGTATTTT. The encoded protein is CASSLGGTRGTDTQYF. The V call is TRBV7-9, the J call TRBJ2-3; the match to TRBD2 covers 8 bases. The V gene's germline CDR1 is SEHNR and CDR2 FQNEAQ (reference sequence). The CDR3 is 16 residues long. Losses at the gene ends were 3 bases for V and 1 base for J; bases not matched to a gene: 6.

This chain joins TRBV28 and TRBJ2-7; tentative D call: TRBD2 (6 bases). V was cut by 5 bases and J by 3 bases, with 17 bases left in between. This CDR3 has 15 residues. Germline CDR1 MDHEN, CDR2 SYDVKM. Here the CDR3 DNA reads TGTGCCAGCAGTCCGTGGGACTCAACTGACTACGAGCAGTACTTC. Translating gives CASSPWDSTDYEQYF.

This chain connects TRBV19 to TRBJ2-6; D uncertain. The V gene's germline CDR1 is LNHDA and CDR2 SQIVND (reference sequence). The CDR3 extends over 18 amino acids. The ends were cut back, 5 bases at V and 5 bases at J, with 22 bases in the middle. This chain's CDR3 is CASSQAETNTSRANVLTF. The CDR3 DNA is TGTGCCAGTAGTCAAGCTGAGACAAATACAAGTCGGGCCAACGTCCTGACTTTC.

The chain employs TRBV5-4 and TRBJ2-7; tentatively, D is TRBD1 or TRBD2 (5 bases each). The V gene's germline CDR1 is SGHNT and CDR2 YYREEE (reference sequence). V was trimmed by 4 bases and J by 2 bases, leaving 13 bases between them. This CDR3 region has 14 residues. The CDR3 coding sequence is TGTGCCAGCAGCGCTCGTATGGGGGCCTACGAGCAGTACTTC. This codes for CASSARMGAYEQYF. Looking up the rest from reference TRBV5-4 and TRBJ2-7 gives the full variable domain: ETGVTQSPTHLIKTRGQQVTLRCSSQSGHNTVSWYQQALGQGPQFIFQYYREEENGRGNFPPRFSGLQFPNYSSELNVNALELDDSALYLCASSARMGAYEQYFGPGTRLTVT.

The rearrangement uses TRBV28 and TRBJ2-2, with D unresolved. V lost 3 bases and J lost 3, with 11 bases in between. Germline CDR1 reads MDHEN; CDR2 reads SYDVKM. The CDR3 is 15 residues long. The DNA for the CDR3 is TGTGCCAGCAGTTTCGATTGGGGATACACCGGGGAGCTGTTTTTT. Its protein is CASSFDWGYTGELFF.

The chain combines TRBV12-5 with TRBJ2-7; no definite D call. Germline V CDR1 and CDR2: LGHNT, FRNRAP. The CDR3 has 10 residues. The CDR3 loop is CGMSVYEQYF. The CDR3 DNA is TGTGGAATGTCAGTCTACGAGCAGTACTTC.

The chain is built from TRBV2 and TRBJ1-1; no clear D gene. This CDR3 is 20 amino acids long. The germline V gene encodes CDR1 SNHLY and CDR2 FYNNEI. Trimming left V 0 bases short and J 3 bases short, with 26 bases between. The CDR3 is CASSEAPWSGAFLTDTEAFF. In DNA, the CDR3 is TGTGCCAGCAGTGAAGCTCCATGGTCGGGAGCCTTCCTTACGGACACTGAAGCTTTCTTT.

The chain joins TRBV30 to TRBJ2-5; no clear D. V lost 0 bases and J 2 bases, leaving 7 bases between the germline ends. There are 13 residues in the CDR3. In germline, CDR1 is GTSNPN, CDR2 SVGIG (reference sequence). The CDR3 loop reads CAWSVDLQETQYF. The CDR3 nucleotides are TGTGCCTGGAGTGTAGACCTTCAAGAGACCCAGTACTTC.

The chain recombines TRBV5-1 with TRBJ2-2, with 8 positions matching TRBD2. This CDR3 has 19 amino acids. Per germline, CDR1 SGHRS and CDR2 YFSETQ. The V and J ends lost 4 bases and 0 bases, in that order; junction bases with no gene match: 14. The CDR3 region is CASSRSGLAGVTNTGELFF. The CDR3, as DNA: TGCGCCAGCAGCCGATCAGGACTAGCCGGAGTAACGAACACCGGGGAGCTGTTTTTT. The full variable domain, its missing parts supplied by reference TRBV5-1 and TRBJ2-2, is KAGVTQTPRYLIKTRGQQVTLSCSPISGHRSVSWYQQTPGQGLQFLFEYFSETQRNKGNFPGRFSGRQFSNSRSEMNVSTLELGDSALYLCASSRSGLAGVTNTGELFFGEGSRLTVL.

The genes are TRBV5-6 and TRBJ2-7; the D gene is possibly TRBD2 (6 bases). The CDR3 extends over 14 amino acids. Germline CDR1 and CDR2: SGHDT and YYEEEE. Trimming shortened V by 4 bases and J by 0 bases, and 11 bases separated the two germline ends. The CDR3 loop reads CASSRTGLSYEQYF. The CDR3 DNA reads TGTGCCAGCAGCCGAACGGGACTCTCCTACGAGCAGTACTTC.

The V and J genes are TRBV4-1 and TRBJ2-1; perhaps TRBD2 as D (7 bases). The CDR3 covers 14 residues. V was shortened by 8 bases and J by 1 base, with 12 bases between the two germline ends. Germline-derived CDR1 and CDR2 are MGHRA and YSYEKL. In DNA, the CDR3 is TGCGCCAGCTGGGGGGGCCCATCCTACAATGAGCAGTTCTTC. As protein: CASWGGPSYNEQFF.

The chain joins TRBV28 to TRBJ2-7; no definite D call. The V end was cut by 2 bases, the J end by 6 bases, with 8 bases between. The V gene's germline CDR1 is MDHEN and CDR2 SYDVKM. The CDR3 length is 12 residues. CDR3: CASSLSVSEQYF. Written as DNA, the CDR3 is TGTGCCAGCAGTTTAAGTGTTTCCGAGCAGTACTTC.

The chain uses TRBV28 and TRBJ2-7, with a possible D match to TRBD2 (5 bases). Trimming left V 3 bases short and J 0 bases short, with 15 bases between. Germline lookup yields CDR1 MDHEN and CDR2 SYDVKM. CDR3 length equals 16 residues. In DNA form, the CDR3 reads TGTGCCAGCAGTTTTGGGAGCGGAGCCCCCTCCTACGAGCAGTACTTC. Translation: CASSFGSGAPSYEQYF. The whole variable domain, filled in from reference TRBV28 and TRBJ2-7, reads DVKVTQSSRYLVKRTGEKVFLECVQDMDHENMFWYRQDPGLGLRLIYFSYDVKMKEKGDIPEGYSVSREKKERFSLILESASTNQTSMYLCASSFGSGAPSYEQYFGPGTRLTVT.

The chain joins TRBV2 to TRBJ2-7; D is uncertain. Germline CDR1 and CDR2: SNHLY and FYNNEI. This CDR3 comprises 11 residues. Trimming cost V 11 bases and J 4 bases, with 12 bases left between them. CDR3 region: CASANVYEQYF. In nucleotides, the CDR3 is TGTGCCTCAGCAAACGTTTACGAGCAGTACTTC.

The chain employs TRBV27 and TRBJ2-7; 8 bases map to TRBD1. V lost 6 bases, J lost 4 bases, and 8 bases stayed unmatched. Per germline, CDR1 MNHEY and CDR2 SMNVEV (reference sequence). The CDR3 totals 14 residues. DNA of the CDR3: TGTGCCAGCAGCTCAATGGACAGGGCTTACGAGCAGTACTTC. It translates to CASSSMDRAYEQYF.

This rearrangement joins TRBV19 to TRBJ2-1; possible D gene TRBD1, 6 bases. The ends were cut back, 2 bases at V and 5 bases at J, with 10 bases in the middle. The germline V gene has CDR1 LNHDA and CDR2 SQIVND (reference sequence). CDR3 length: 14 amino acids. CDR3 region: CASSISRTDNEQFF. Written as DNA, the CDR3 is TGTGCCAGTAGTATATCCAGGACAGACAATGAGCAGTTCTTC.

This clone came up once. The genes are TRBV11-2 and TRBJ1-1; no reliable D call. Trimming pared 7 bases from V and 1 base from J, leaving 10 bases between. The V gene's germline CDR1 is SGHAT and CDR2 FQNNGV. This CDR3 region has 13 residues. The CDR3 DNA sequence: TGTGCCAGCACTTTCGCAGGGAACACTGAAGCTTTCTTT. Encoded protein: CASTFAGNTEAFF. The whole variable domain, filled in from reference TRBV11-2 and TRBJ1-1, reads EAGVAQSPRYKIIEKRQSVAFWCNPISGHATLYWYQQILGQGPKLLIQFQNNGVVDDSQLPKDRFSAERLKGVDSTLKIQPAKLEDSAVYLCASTFAGNTEAFFGQGTRLTVV.

The CDR3 DNA sequence: TGTGCCAGCAGTATCAGGGGATTCGGCACTGAAGCTTTCTTT. Translating gives CASSIRGFGTEAFF. V and J are TRBV27 and TRBJ1-1, with D possibly matching TRBD1 (6 bases). CDR3 size: 14 residues. Germline V CDR1 and CDR2: MNHEY, SMNVEV (reference sequence). Trimming took 5 bases from V and 4 from J, leaving 14 bases between them.

The count of this clone is one. The J gene is TRBJ1-2, the V gene TRBV6-6; maybe TRBD1 (6 bases). Germline lookup yields CDR1 MNHNY and CDR2 SVGAGI (reference sequence). The CDR3 spans 14 residues. Trimming removed 6 bases from V and 4 bases from J, with 15 bases in between. The CDR3 loop reads CASRFEQGSYGYTF. Here the CDR3 DNA reads TGTGCCAGCAGATTTGAACAGGGTAGCTATGGCTACACCTTC.

This chain joins TRBV7-9 and TRBJ2-1, with 9 bases that match TRBD2. CDR1 is SEHNR and CDR2 is FQNEAQ in the germline V gene (reference sequence). After removal of 5 bases from V and 8 bases from J, the junction contained 10 bases not matched to a gene. CDR3 length equals 15 residues. The CDR3 protein is CASSPGLADFDEQFF. The CDR3 coding sequence is TGTGCCAGCAGCCCGGGACTAGCCGATTTCGATGAGCAGTTCTTC. The full variable domain, its missing parts supplied by reference TRBV7-9 and TRBJ2-1, is DTGVSQNPRHKITKRGQNVTFRCDPISEHNRLYWYRQTLGQGPEFLTYFQNEAQLEKSRLLSDRFSAERPKGSFSTLEIQRTEQGDSAMYLCASSPGLADFDEQFFGPGTRLTVL.

This clone was seen only once. The V call is TRBV12-5, the J call TRBJ1-1; no reliable D call. This CDR3 has 13 amino acids. The V gene's germline CDR1 is LGHNT and CDR2 FRNRAP. Trimming stripped 4 bases from V and 0 bases from J, with 6 bases between. CDR3 sequence: CASGSSMNTEAFF. CDR3 bases: TGTGCTAGTGGTTCCAGTATGAACACTGAAGCTTTCTTT.

The CDR3 reads CASSESPGGYTF. Written as DNA, the CDR3 is TGTGCCAGCAGCGAGAGCCCTGGTGGCTACACCTTC. This chain joins TRBV7-9 and TRBJ1-2; D is unresolved. The CDR3 runs 12 residues. Germline-derived CDR1 and CDR2 are SEHNR and FQNEAQ (reference sequence). V lost 5 bases, J lost 7 bases, and 11 bases lay in between.

The rearrangement uses TRBV5-1 and TRBJ2-1, with 8 bases lining up with TRBD2. Trimming cost V 4 bases and J 4 bases; bases outside gene matches: 10. The CDR3 is 16 residues long. The germline gives CDR1 SGHRS, CDR2 YFSETQ. The CDR3 DNA follows: TGCGCCAGCAGCCGAACGACTAGCGTTAAGTACAATGAGCAGTTCTTC. It encodes CASSRTTSVKYNEQFF.